The sample holds many counts of the clone carrying this TCR beta chain. These data originate in a study of human T cells and chemical hapten exposure. Study overall: Subjects had 2% DPC placed on 2 cm by 2 cm of upper inner arm skin for sensitization.

Unique molecular identifiers were attached to individual cDNA molecules during library preparation. TCRdb ran MiXCR on the RACE reads and lists one entry per CDR3 protein. Among around 80,000 distinct CDR3 sequences listed, around 7% were seen once. Documented time point: patch test 2, 6 weeks after DPC sensitization. Sample treatment: therapeutic diphenylcyclopropenone sensitization with weekly scalp DPC. Germline-derived CDR1 and CDR2 are SQVTM and ANQGSEA. Trimming at V came to 6 bases and at J to 0 bases, leaving 8 bases not matched to a gene. CDR3 length: 15 residues. Material: whole blood, obtained in connection with sensitization to the hapten diphenylcyclopropenone (DPC). The chain recombines TRBV29-1 with TRBJ2-1, with 7 nucleotides matching TRBD2. The clonotype comes from a woman aged 25 to 39 with alopecia areata. Some clones in this sample may be carry-over from other donors' samples. The CDR3 DNA reads as TGCAGCGTGGGGACTACCTCAAGCTCCTACAATGAGCAGTTCTTC. Its translation is CSVGTTSSSYNEQFF.